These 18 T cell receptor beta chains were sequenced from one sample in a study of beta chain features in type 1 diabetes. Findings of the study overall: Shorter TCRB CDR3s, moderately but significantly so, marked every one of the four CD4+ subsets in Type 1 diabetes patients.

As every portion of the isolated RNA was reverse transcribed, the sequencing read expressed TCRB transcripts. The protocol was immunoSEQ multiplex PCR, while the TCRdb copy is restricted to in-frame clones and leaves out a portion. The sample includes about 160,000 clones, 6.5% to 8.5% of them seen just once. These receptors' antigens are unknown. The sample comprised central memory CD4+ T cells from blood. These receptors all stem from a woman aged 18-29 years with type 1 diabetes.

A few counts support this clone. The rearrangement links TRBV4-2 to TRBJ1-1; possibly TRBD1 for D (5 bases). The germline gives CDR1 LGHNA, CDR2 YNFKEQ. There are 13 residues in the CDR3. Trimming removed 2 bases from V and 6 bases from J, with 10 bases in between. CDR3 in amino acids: CASSQPGDAEAFF. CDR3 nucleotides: TGTGCCAGCAGCCAACCGGGGGATGCTGAAGCTTTCTTT.

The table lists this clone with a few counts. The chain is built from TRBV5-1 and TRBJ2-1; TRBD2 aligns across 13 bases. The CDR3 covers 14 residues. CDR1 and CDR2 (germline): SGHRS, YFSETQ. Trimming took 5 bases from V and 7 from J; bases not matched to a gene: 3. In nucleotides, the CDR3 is TGCGCCAGCAGTGGACTAGCGGGAGCGAATGAGCAGTTCTTC. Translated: CASSGLAGANEQFF.

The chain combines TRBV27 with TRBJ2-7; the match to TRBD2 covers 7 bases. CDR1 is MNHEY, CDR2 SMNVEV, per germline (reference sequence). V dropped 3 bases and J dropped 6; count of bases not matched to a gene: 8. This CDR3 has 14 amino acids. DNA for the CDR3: TGTGCCAGCAGTTTCCGGGCGGGAGACGGCGAGCAGTACTTC. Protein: CASSFRAGDGEQYF.

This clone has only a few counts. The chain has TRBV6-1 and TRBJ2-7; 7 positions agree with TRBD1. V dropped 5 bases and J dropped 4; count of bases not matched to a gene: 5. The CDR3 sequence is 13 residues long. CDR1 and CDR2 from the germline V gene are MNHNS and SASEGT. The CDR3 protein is CASSSGQRYEQYF. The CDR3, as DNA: TGTGCCAGCAGTTCGGGACAGAGGTACGAGCAGTACTTC.

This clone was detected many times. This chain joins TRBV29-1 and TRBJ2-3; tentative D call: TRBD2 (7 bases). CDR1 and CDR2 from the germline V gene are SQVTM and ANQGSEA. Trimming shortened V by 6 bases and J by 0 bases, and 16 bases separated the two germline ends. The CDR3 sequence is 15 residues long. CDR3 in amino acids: CSVARGGTSTDTQYF. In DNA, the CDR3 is TGCAGCGTCGCCAGGGGAGGGACCAGCACAGATACGCAGTATTTT.

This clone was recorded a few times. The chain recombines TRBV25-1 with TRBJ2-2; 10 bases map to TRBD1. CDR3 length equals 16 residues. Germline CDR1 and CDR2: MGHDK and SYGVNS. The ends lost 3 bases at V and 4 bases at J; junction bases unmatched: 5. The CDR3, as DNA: TGTGCCAGCAGTGAGCCGGGACAGGGGTCCACCGGGGAGCTGTTTTTT. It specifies CASSEPGQGSTGELFF.

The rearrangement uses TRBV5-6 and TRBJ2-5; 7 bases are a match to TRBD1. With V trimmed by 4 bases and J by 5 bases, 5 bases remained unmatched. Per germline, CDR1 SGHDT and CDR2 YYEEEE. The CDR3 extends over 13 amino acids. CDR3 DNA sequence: TGTGCCAGCAGCACCCCCAGGGGGGAGACCCAGTACTTC. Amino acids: CASSTPRGETQYF.

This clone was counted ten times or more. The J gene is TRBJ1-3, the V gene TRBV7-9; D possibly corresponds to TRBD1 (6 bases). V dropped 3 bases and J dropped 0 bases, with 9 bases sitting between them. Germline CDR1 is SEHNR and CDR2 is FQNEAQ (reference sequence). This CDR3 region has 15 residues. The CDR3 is CASSFDRRSGNTIYF. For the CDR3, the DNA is TGTGCCAGCAGCTTTGACAGGCGCTCTGGAAACACCATATATTTT.

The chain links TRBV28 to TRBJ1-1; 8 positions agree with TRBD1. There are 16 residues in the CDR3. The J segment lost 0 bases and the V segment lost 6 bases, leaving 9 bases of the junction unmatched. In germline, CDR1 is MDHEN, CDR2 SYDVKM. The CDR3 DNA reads TGTGCCAGCAGACCCGGACAGGGCTCCCTGAACACTGAAGCTTTCTTT. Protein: CASRPGQGSLNTEAFF. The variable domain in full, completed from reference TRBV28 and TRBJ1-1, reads DVKVTQSSRYLVKRTGEKVFLECVQDMDHENMFWYRQDPGLGLRLIYFSYDVKMKEKGDIPEGYSVSREKKERFSLILESASTNQTSMYLCASRPGQGSLNTEAFFGQGTRLTVV.

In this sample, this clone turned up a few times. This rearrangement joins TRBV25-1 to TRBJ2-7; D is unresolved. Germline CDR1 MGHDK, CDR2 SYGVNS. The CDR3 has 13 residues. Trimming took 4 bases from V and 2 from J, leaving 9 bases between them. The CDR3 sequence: CASSATGTYEQYF. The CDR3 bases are TGTGCCAGCAGTGCGACTGGAACCTACGAGCAGTACTTC.

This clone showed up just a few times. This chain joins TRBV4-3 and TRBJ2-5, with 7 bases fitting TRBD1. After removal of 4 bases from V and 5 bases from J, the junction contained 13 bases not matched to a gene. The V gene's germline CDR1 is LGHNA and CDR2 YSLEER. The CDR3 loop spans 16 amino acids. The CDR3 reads CASSPNIRQGTETQYF. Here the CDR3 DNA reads TGCGCCAGCAGCCCGAACATCCGACAGGGTACCGAGACCCAGTACTTC.

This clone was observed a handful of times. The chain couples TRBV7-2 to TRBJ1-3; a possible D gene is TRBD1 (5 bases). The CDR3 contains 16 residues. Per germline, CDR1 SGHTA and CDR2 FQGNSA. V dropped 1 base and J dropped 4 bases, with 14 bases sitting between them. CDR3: CASSLGGLLAGNTIYF. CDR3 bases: TGTGCCAGCAGCTTAGGGGGCCTTCTGGCGGGAAACACCATATATTTT.

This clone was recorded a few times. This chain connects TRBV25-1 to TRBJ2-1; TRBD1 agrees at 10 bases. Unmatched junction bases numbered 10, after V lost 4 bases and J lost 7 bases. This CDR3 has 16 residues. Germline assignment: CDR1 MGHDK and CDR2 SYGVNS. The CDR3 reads CASSARAGTGDNEQFF. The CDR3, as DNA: TGTGCCAGCAGTGCCAGAGCCGGGACAGGGGATAATGAGCAGTTCTTC.

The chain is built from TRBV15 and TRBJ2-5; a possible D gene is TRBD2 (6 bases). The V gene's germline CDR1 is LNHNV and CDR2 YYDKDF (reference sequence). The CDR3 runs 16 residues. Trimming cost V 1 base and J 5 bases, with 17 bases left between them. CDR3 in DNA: TGTGCCACCAGCAGAGCGGGCGGGGATAAATTTGAGACCCAGTACTTC. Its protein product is CATSRAGGDKFETQYF.

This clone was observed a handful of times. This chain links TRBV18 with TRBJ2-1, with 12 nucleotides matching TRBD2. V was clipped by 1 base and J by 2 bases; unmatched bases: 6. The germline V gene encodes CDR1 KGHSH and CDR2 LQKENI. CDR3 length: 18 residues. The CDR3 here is CASSPLTGLAGTYNEQFF. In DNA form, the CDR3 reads TGTGCCAGCTCACCACTTACAGGACTAGCGGGGACCTACAATGAGCAGTTCTTC.

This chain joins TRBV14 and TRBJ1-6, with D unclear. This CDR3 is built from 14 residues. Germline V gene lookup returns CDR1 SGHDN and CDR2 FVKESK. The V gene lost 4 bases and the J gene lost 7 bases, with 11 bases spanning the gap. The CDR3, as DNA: TGTGCCAGCAGCCGGGAGGCCCTAAATTCACCCCTCCACTTT. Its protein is CASSREALNSPLHF.

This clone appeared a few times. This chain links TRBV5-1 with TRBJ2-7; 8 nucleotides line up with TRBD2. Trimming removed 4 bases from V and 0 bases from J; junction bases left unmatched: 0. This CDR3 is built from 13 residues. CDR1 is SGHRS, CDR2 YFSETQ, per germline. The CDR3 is CASSTSGSYEQYF. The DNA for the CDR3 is TGCGCCAGCAGCACTAGCGGCTCCTACGAGCAGTACTTC.

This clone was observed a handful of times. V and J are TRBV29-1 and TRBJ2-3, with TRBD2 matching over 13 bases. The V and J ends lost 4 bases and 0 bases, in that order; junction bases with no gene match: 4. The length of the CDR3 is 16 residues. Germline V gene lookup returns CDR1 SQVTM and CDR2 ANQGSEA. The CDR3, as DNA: TGCAGCGTTGGGGGGACTAGCGGGGCTAGCACAGATACGCAGTATTTT. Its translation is CSVGGTSGASTDTQYF.